Shown below are 29 T cell receptor beta chains from a single sample sequenced in a study of technical replicates of blood from a handful of donors. TCRdb keeps only in-frame clones here, not all; method: immunoSEQ multiplex PCR. The sample records 85,000 to 100,000 clones, approximately 94% being singletons. Sequencing used T cells isolated from PBMCs. These receptors were obtained from a human donor in good health.

The rearrangement joins TRBV29-1 to TRBJ2-3; 7 bases are shared with TRBD2. V was pared by 6 bases and J by 1 base, with 7 bases of the junction left unmatched. CDR3 size: 14 residues. Germline V gives CDR1 SQVTM, CDR2 ANQGSEA. The CDR3 is CSVGSSGGTDTQYF. CDR3 bases: TGCAGCGTCGGCTCTAGCGGAGGCACAGATACGCAGTATTTT.

The rearrangement uses TRBV2 and TRBJ2-2; 13 nucleotides match TRBD2. Germline loops: CDR1 SNHLY, CDR2 FYNNEI. The V and J ends lost 6 bases and 5 bases, in that order; junction bases with no gene match: 3. The CDR3 contains 15 residues. The CDR3 sequence: CASRRLAGGTGELFF. For the CDR3, the DNA is TGTGCCAGCAGGCGACTAGCGGGGGGTACCGGGGAGCTGTTTTTT.

The V call is TRBV5-1, the J call TRBJ2-2; 7 bases map to TRBD2. From germline, CDR1 is SGHRS and CDR2 YFSETQ. With V trimmed by 5 bases and J by 0 bases, 4 bases remained unmatched. This CDR3 is 15 amino acids long. This CDR3 reads CASSVAGSNTGELFF. The CDR3 DNA reads TGCGCCAGCAGTGTAGCGGGCTCGAACACCGGGGAGCTGTTTTTT.

The genes are TRBV7-9 and TRBJ2-1, with 8 bases lining up with TRBD1. Germline trimming cut 7 bases from V and 9 bases from J; bases unmatched to any gene: 8. Germline CDR1 SEHNR, CDR2 FQNEAQ (reference sequence). This CDR3 has 13 amino acids. Here the CDR3 DNA reads TGTGCCAGCACCCCAACAGGGGGTGGTGAGCAGTTCTTC. Protein product: CASTPTGGGEQFF.

V and J are TRBV4-1 and TRBJ1-2, with 7 positions matching TRBD1. The CDR3 is made up of 13 amino acids. The trim removed 4 bases at V and 8 bases at J, leaving 7 bases unmatched. Germline V gene sequence: CDR1 MGHRA, CDR2 YSYEKL. CDR3: CASSLNRGGGYTF. The CDR3 coding sequence is TGCGCCAGCAGCCTCAACAGGGGCGGAGGCTACACCTTC.

The chain uses TRBV7-9 and TRBJ2-2; 8 bases map to TRBD1. This CDR3 is built from 16 residues. Germline trimming cut 6 bases from V and 1 base from J; bases unmatched to any gene: 7. Germline V gene sequence: CDR1 SEHNR, CDR2 FQNEAQ (reference sequence). CDR3 nucleotides: TGTGCCAGCAGGGGTGGACAGGGAATGAACACCGGGGAGCTGTTTTTT. It encodes CASRGGQGMNTGELFF.

The chain recombines TRBV4-2 with TRBJ1-1; tentatively, D is TRBD1 (5 bases). Germline-derived CDR1 and CDR2 are LGHNA and YNFKEQ. V was cut by 0 bases and J by 6 bases, with 11 bases left in between. CDR3 length equals 14 residues. As DNA, the CDR3 is TGTGCCAGCAGCCAAGACAGGGAGGTTTCTGAAGCTTTCTTT. This gives the protein CASSQDREVSEAFF.

This rearrangement joins TRBV19 to TRBJ2-7; D is perhaps TRBD1 (6 bases). The germline CDR1 and CDR2 sequences are LNHDA and SQIVND (reference sequence). CDR3 length: 20 residues. Trimming cost V 3 bases and J 6 bases, with 33 bases left between them. The CDR3: CASSILFPEDRDTRGGEQYF. CDR3 nucleotide sequence: TGTGCCAGTAGTATCCTATTTCCTGAAGACCGGGACACTCGAGGGGGCGAGCAGTACTTC.

This chain uses TRBV7-4 with TRBJ2-7, with D possibly matching TRBD2 (5 bases). CDR3 length: 16 residues. Trimming removed 1 base at V and 3 bases at J, with 16 bases between. Looked up from germline, CDR1 is SGHVT and CDR2 is SQSDAQ. CDR3 DNA sequence: TGTGCCAGCAGCTTAGACAAGGACTCCTTATACTACGAGCAGTACTTC. It encodes CASSLDKDSLYYEQYF.

This clone showed up just once. The chain uses TRBV7-2 and TRBJ1-5, with a tentative D call TRBD1 (6 bases). There are 15 residues in the CDR3. Germline values: CDR1 SGHTA, CDR2 FQGNSA. V lost 2 bases and J lost 5, with 13 bases in between. CDR3 nucleotide sequence: TGTGCCAGCAGCTTATCTTTTTCAGGGGATCAGCCCCAGCATTTT. This codes for CASSLSFSGDQPQHF.

This chain joins TRBV5-1 and TRBJ2-3; 9 bases are shared with TRBD2. J gave up 1 base and V 4 bases, and 1 base lay outside the gene matches. This CDR3 is 14 amino acids long. Germline V gene lookup returns CDR1 SGHRS and CDR2 YFSETQ. The CDR3 sequence is CASSPSGGTDTQYF. The CDR3 DNA follows: TGCGCCAGCAGCCCTAGCGGGGGCACAGATACGCAGTATTTT.

V gene TRBV11-3 combines with J gene TRBJ1-1, with D uncertain. The V end lost 2 bases, the J end lost 4 bases, and 20 bases lay between the germline ends. CDR1 SGHNT and CDR2 YENEEA come from the germline V gene. The CDR3 is 17 residues long. The CDR3 loop is CASSLRAGSRRGTEAFF. The CDR3, as DNA: TGTGCCAGCAGCTTAAGGGCAGGCAGTCGACGGGGCACTGAAGCTTTCTTT.

The V gene is TRBV18, the J gene TRBJ1-4; D is unresolved. V was shortened by 1 base and J by 3 bases, with 12 bases between the two germline ends. Germline V gene data show CDR1 as KGHSH and CDR2 as LQKENI. This CDR3 comprises 16 residues. This CDR3 is CASSPLAAEANEKLFF. CDR3 DNA sequence: TGTGCCAGCTCACCACTTGCAGCGGAGGCTAATGAAAAACTGTTTTTT.

The CDR3 reads CARWRGSYNEQFF. Written as DNA, the CDR3 is TGTGCCAGATGGAGGGGCTCCTACAATGAGCAGTTCTTC. This chain uses TRBV7-9 with TRBJ2-1, with D maybe TRBD2 (6 bases). The CDR3 totals 13 residues. V was cut by 9 bases and J by 0 bases, with 9 bases left in between. Per the germline V gene, CDR1 is SEHNR and CDR2 is FQNEAQ (reference sequence).

This chain connects TRBV10-2 to TRBJ1-2; TRBD1 agrees at 8 bases. The CDR3 extends over 13 amino acids. The ends lost 6 bases at V and 5 bases at J; junction bases unmatched: 5. In germline, CDR1 is WSHSY, CDR2 SAAADI. CDR3 sequence: CASRDRDRYGYTF. In nucleotides, the CDR3 is TGCGCCAGCAGGGACAGGGATCGATATGGCTACACCTTC.

The chain joins TRBV4-2 to TRBJ1-6, with 11 nucleotides matching TRBD1. V shed 7 bases, J shed 8 bases, and the junction held 4 bases outside the gene matches. This CDR3 has 14 residues. CDR1 LGHNA and CDR2 YNFKEQ come from the germline V gene. CDR3 sequence (DNA): TGTGCCAGCAATCAGGACAGGGGGCATTCACCCCTCCACTTT. This sequence encodes CASNQDRGHSPLHF.

The count of this clone is one. The J gene is TRBJ2-2, the V gene TRBV19, with D perhaps matching TRBD1 (5 bases). CDR1 LNHDA and CDR2 SQIVND come from the germline V gene (reference sequence). This CDR3 comprises 13 residues. The V gene lost 6 bases and the J gene lost 8 bases, with 13 bases spanning the gap. CDR3 amino acids: CASRDNTPGELFF. CDR3 coding DNA: TGTGCCAGTAGGGACAACACCCCGGGGGAGCTGTTTTTT.

The count of this clone is one. J is TRBJ2-2 and V is TRBV7-6; a possible D gene is TRBD1 (6 bases). This CDR3 has 17 amino acids. Germline V gene sequence: CDR1 SGHVS, CDR2 FNYEAQ. V was cut by 1 base and J by 7 bases, with 19 bases left in between. CDR3 nucleotides: TGTGCCAGCAGCTTAGAAGGGGGACACAGGATAGACGGGGAGCTGTTTTTT. This gives the protein CASSLEGGHRIDGELFF.

As regards this clone: Other DNA sequences of this sample code for an identical CDR3. This chain connects TRBV7-9 to TRBJ2-2, with D possibly being TRBD2 (6 bases). This CDR3 is built from 14 residues. Trimming shortened V by 0 bases and J by 5 bases, and 7 bases separated the two germline ends. The V gene's germline CDR1 is SEHNR and CDR2 FQNEAQ (reference sequence). The DNA for the CDR3 is TGTGCCAGCAGCTTAGCGGGGGGAACCGGGGAGCTGTTTTTT. It yields the protein CASSLAGGTGELFF.

The chain uses TRBV14 and TRBJ2-1; D perhaps matches TRBD1 (5 bases). CDR1 and CDR2 (germline): SGHDN, FVKESK. The V gene lost 4 bases and the J gene lost 2 bases, with 18 bases spanning the gap. This CDR3 spans 17 amino acids. The CDR3 nucleotides are TGTGCCAGCAGCCCGAGTTTAGGGGCAGGTACCTACAATGAGCAGTTCTTC. Residues: CASSPSLGAGTYNEQFF. The full variable domain, completed using reference TRBV14 and TRBJ2-1, is EAGVTQFPSHSVIEKGQTVTLRCDPISGHDNLYWYRRVMGKEIKFLLHFVKESKQDESGMPNNRFLAERTGGTYSTLKVQPAELEDSGVYFCASSPSLGAGTYNEQFFGPGTRLTVL.

The V and J genes are TRBV28 and TRBJ1-3; D is ambiguous. CDR1 is MDHEN and CDR2 is SYDVKM in the germline V gene. The CDR3 covers 11 residues. The V end lost 2 bases, the J end lost 8 bases, and 4 bases lay between the germline ends. The chain's CDR3 is CASSLEDTIYF. CDR3 nucleotide sequence: TGTGCCAGCAGTTTAGAGGACACCATATATTTT.

The CDR3 protein is CASSSYPGQPYNEQFF. Written as DNA, the CDR3 is TGTGCCAGCAGTTCCTACCCGGGACAGCCCTACAATGAGCAGTTCTTC. The chain links TRBV6-5 to TRBJ2-1; TRBD1 aligns across 7 bases. There are 16 residues in the CDR3. The germline V gene has CDR1 MNHEY and CDR2 SVGAGI. The V gene end was trimmed by 4 bases and the J gene end by 2 bases; junction bases not matched to a gene: 8.

The V gene is TRBV6-5, the J gene TRBJ1-2; no definite D call. Per the germline V gene, CDR1 is MNHEY and CDR2 is SVGAGI. The V and J ends lost 2 bases and 4 bases respectively, with 14 bases between them. The CDR3 is 15 amino acids. The CDR3 here is CASSYGRPDSYGYTF. The CDR3 bases are TGTGCCAGCAGTTACGGCCGTCCGGACTCCTATGGCTACACCTTC.

This rearrangement joins TRBV7-9 to TRBJ1-2, with D uncertain. Germline values: CDR1 SEHNR, CDR2 FQNEAQ (reference sequence). There are 13 residues in the CDR3. With 0 bases removed from V and 6 bases from J, the gap between germline ends came to 8 bases. CDR3 residues: CASSLALGDGYTF. The DNA for the CDR3 is TGTGCCAGCAGCTTAGCGTTGGGCGATGGCTACACCTTC.

The V call is TRBV10-2, the J call TRBJ1-1; D is unclear. CDR3 length equals 14 residues. Germline lookup yields CDR1 WSHSY and CDR2 SAAADI. Trimming took 3 bases from V and 4 from J, leaving 12 bases between them. CDR3 region: CASSDYRGSTEAFF. CDR3 coding DNA: TGCGCCAGCAGTGATTATCGAGGGTCCACTGAAGCTTTCTTT.

Of note for this clone: No conserved phenylalanine or tryptophan ends this CDR3, so it is likely a read error. Because the CDR3's place on the DNA is in doubt, the DNA is left out and the CDR3 is given as listed by TCRdb. The gene calls are TRBV2 and TRBJ2-7; the listed D gene, TRBD1, was not tested against the DNA. The CDR3 is 11 amino acids long, termini counted. Germline V lookup: CDR1 SNHLY, CDR2 FYNNEI. The CDR3 spells CASSEAGQGVI.

This chain uses TRBV28 with TRBJ2-5, with D possibly TRBD2 on 6 matching bases. Germline V gene data show CDR1 as MDHEN and CDR2 as SYDVKM. Trimming removed 2 bases from V and 7 bases from J, with 14 bases in between. The CDR3 contains 14 residues. The CDR3 loop is CASSLQQGLGTQYF. CDR3 DNA: TGTGCCAGCAGTTTACAGCAGGGACTGGGGACCCAGTACTTC.

In this sample, this clone turned up once. V and J are TRBV28 and TRBJ1-2; the match to TRBD1 covers 7 bases. CDR1 MDHEN and CDR2 SYDVKM come from the germline V gene. J gave up 8 bases and V 4 bases, and 4 bases lay outside the gene matches. This CDR3 region has 12 residues. CDR3 protein: CASSYDRAGYTF. The CDR3 DNA follows: TGTGCCAGCAGTTATGACAGGGCGGGCTACACCTTC.

The CDR3 spells CASSRQGAANEKLFF. The CDR3 DNA follows: TGCGCCAGCAGCCGACAGGGGGCGGCTAATGAAAAACTGTTTTTT. This chain uses TRBV5-1 with TRBJ1-4; 10 nucleotides match TRBD1. Germline-derived CDR1 and CDR2 are SGHRS and YFSETQ. This CDR3 has 15 residues. With V trimmed by 4 bases and J by 3 bases, 3 bases remained unmatched.